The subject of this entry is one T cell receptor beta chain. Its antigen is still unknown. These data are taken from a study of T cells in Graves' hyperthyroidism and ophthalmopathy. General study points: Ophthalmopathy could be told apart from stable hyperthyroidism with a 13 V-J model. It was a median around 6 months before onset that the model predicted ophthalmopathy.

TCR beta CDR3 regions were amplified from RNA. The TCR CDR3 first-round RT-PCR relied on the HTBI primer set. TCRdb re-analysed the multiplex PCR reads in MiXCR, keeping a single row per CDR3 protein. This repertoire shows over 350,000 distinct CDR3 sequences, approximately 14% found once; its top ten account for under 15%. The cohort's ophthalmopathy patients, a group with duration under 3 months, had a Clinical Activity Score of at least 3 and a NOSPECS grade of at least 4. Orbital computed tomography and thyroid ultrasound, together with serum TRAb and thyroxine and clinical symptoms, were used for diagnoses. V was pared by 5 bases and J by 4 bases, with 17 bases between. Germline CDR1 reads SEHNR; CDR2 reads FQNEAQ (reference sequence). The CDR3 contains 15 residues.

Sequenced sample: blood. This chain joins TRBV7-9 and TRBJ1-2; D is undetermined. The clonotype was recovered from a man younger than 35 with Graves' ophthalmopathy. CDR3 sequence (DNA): TGTGCCAGCAGCCCCGACCGGGCCACTAGCTATGGCTACACCTTC. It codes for CASSPDRATSYGYTF.